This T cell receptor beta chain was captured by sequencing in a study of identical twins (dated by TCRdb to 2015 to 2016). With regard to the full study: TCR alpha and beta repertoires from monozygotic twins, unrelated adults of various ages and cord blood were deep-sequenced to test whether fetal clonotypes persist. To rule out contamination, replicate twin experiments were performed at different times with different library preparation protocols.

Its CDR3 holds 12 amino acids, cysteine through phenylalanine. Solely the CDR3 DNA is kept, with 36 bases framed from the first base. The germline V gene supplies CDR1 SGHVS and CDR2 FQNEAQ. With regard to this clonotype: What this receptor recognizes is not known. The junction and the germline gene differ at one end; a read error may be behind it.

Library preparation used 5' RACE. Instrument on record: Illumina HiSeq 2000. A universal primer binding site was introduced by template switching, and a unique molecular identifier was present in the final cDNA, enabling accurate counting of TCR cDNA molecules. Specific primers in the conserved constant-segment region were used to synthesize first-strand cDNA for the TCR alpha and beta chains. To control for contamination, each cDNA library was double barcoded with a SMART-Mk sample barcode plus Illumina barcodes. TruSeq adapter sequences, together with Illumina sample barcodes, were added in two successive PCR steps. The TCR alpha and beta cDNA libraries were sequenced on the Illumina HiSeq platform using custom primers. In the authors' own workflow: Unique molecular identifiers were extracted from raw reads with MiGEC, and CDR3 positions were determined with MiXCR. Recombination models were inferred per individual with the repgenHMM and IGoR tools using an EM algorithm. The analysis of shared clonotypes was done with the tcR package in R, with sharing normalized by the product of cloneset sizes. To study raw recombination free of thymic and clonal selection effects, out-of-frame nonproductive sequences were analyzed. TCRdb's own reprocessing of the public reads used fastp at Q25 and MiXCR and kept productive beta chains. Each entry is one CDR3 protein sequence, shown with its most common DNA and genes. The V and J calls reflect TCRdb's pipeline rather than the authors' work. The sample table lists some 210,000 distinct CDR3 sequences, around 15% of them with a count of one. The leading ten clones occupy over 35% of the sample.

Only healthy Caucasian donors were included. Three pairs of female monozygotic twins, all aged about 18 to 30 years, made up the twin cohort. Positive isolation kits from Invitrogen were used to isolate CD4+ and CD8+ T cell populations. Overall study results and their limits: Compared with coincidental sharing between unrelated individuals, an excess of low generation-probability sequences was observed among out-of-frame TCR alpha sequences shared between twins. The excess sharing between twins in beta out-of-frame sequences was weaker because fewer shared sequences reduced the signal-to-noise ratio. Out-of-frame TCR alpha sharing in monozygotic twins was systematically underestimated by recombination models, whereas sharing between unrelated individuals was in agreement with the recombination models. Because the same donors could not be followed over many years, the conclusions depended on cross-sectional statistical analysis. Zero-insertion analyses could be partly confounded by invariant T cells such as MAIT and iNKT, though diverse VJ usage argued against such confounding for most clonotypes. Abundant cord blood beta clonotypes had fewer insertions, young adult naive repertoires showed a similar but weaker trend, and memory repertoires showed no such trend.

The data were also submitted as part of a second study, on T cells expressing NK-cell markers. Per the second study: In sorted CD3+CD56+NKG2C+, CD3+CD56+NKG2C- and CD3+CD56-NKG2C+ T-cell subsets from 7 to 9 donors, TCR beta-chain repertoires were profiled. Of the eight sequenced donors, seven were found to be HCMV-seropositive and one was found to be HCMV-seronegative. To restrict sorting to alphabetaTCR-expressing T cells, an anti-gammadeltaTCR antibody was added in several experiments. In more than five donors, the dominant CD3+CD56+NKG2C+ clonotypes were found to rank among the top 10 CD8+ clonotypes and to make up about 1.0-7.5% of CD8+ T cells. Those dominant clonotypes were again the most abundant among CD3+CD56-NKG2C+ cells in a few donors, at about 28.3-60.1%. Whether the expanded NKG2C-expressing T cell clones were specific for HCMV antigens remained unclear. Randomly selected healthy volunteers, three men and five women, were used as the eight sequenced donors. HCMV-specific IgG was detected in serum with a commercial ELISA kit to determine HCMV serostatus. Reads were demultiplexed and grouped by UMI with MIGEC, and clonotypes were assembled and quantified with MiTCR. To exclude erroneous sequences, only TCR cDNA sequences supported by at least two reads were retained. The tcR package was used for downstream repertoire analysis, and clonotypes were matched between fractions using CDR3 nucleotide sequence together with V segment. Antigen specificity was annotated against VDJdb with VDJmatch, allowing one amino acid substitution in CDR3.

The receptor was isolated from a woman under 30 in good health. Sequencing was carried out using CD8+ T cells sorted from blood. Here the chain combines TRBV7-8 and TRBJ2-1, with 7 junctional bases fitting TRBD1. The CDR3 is CDSNKGTAEQFF. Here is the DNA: TGTGACAGCAACAAGGGGACAGCAGAGCAGTTCTTC.